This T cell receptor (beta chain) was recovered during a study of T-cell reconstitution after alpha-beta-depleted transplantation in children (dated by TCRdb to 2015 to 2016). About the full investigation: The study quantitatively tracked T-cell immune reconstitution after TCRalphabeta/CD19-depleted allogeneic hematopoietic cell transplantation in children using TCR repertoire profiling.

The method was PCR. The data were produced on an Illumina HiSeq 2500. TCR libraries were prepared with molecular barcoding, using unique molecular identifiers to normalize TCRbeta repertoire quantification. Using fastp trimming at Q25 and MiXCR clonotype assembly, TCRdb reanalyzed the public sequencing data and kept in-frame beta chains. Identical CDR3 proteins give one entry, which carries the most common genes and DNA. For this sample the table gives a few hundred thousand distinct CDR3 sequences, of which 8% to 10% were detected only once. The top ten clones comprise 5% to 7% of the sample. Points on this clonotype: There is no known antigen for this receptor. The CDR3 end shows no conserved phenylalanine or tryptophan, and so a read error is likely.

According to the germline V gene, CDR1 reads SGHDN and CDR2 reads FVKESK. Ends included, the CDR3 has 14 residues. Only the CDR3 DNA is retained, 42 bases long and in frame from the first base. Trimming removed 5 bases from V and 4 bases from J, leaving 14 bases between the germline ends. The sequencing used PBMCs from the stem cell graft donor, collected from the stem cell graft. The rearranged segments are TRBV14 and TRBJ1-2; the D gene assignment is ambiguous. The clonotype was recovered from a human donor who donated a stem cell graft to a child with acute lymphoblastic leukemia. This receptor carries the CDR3 CASSSRHLLYGYTV. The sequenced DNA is TGTGCCAGCAGCTCTAGACACCTGCTCTATGGCTACACCGTC.